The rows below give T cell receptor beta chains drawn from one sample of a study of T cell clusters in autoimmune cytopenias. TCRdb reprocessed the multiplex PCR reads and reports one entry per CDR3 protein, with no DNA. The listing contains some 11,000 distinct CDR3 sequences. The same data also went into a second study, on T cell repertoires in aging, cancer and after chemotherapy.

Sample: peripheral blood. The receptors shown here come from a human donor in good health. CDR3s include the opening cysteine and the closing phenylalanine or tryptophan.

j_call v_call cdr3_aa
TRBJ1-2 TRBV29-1 CSVESGYGYTF
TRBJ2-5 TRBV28 CASGRLQGQETQYF
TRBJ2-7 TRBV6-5 CASKTGAAFFYEQYF
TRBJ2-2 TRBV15 CATSRTLSSNTGELFF
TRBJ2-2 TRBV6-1 CASRDRSNTGELFF
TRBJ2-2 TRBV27 CASSSTGTSYTGELFF
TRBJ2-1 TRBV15 CATSRVDYNEQFF
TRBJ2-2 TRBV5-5 CASSFGTGGGTGELFF
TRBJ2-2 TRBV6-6 CASPAGRSNTGELFF
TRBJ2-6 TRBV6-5 CDSSYSGGSGANVLTF
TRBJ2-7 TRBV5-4 CASSLPGQNEQYF
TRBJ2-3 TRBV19 CASSVGGQGPGDTQYF
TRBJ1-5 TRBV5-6 CASSLGRFNYQPQHF
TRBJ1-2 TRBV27 CASSPNPGNRYGYTF
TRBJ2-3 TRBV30 CAWSRGRTDTQYF
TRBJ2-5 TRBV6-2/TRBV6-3 CASSYPHPLYF